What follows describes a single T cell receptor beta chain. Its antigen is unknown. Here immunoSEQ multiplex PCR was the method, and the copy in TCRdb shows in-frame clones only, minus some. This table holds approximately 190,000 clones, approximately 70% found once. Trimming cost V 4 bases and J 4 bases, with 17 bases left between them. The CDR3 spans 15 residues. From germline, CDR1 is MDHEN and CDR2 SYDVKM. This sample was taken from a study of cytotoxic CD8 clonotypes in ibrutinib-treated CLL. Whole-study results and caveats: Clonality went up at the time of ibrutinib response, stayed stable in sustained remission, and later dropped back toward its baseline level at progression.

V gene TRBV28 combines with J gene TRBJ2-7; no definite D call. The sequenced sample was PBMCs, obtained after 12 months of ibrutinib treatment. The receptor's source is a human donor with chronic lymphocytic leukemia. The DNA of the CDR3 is TGTGCCAGCAGTTCCGCTCCGCTCAAGAATTACGAGCAGTACTTC. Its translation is CASSSAPLKNYEQYF. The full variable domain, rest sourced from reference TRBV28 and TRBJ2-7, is DVKVTQSSRYLVKRTGEKVFLECVQDMDHENMFWYRQDPGLGLRLIYFSYDVKMKEKGDIPEGYSVSREKKERFSLILESASTNQTSMYLCASSSAPLKNYEQYFGPGTRLTVT.